This TCR beta chain appears in the sequencing data of a study of PD-1 blockade in classical Hodgkin lymphoma. No patient escaped relapse after autologous stem cell transplantation, and brentuximab vedotin exposure varied. Patients' outcomes at their best amounted to complete response, partial response or progressive disease. The method was immunoSEQ multiplex PCR; TCRdb's version includes in-frame clones alone and lacks a portion of them. The sample contains about 86,000 clones, approximately 92% of which appear only once. The sequence came from a human donor with classical Hodgkin lymphoma. This specimen consisted of peripheral blood mononuclear cells (PBMCs), obtained before the second cycle of nivolumab.

Here the CDR3 DNA reads TGTGCCAGCAGCCAGGGACAGAACTATGGCTACACCTTC. Amino acids: CASSQGQNYGYTF. This chain connects TRBV11-2 to TRBJ1-2; TRBD1 agrees at 7 bases. Trimming cost V 5 bases and J 2 bases; bases outside gene matches: 2. Germline V gives CDR1 SGHAT, CDR2 FQNNGV. This CDR3 has 13 residues.